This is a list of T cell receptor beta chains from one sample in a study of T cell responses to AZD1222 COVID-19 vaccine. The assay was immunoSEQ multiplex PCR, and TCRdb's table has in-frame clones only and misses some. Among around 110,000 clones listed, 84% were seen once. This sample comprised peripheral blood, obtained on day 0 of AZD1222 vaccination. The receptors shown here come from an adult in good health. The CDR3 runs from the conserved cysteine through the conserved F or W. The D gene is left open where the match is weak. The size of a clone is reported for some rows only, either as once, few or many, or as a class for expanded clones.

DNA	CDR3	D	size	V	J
TGTGCCAGCAGCTTAGCGATCCAGCCCAATGAAAAACTGTTTTTT	CASSLAIQPNEKLFF	-	-	TRBV7-8	TRBJ1-4
TGTGCCAGCAGCTTAGTCGGTAGCAATCAGCCCCAGCATTTT	CASSLVGSNQPQHF	-	-	TRBV7-2	TRBJ1-5
TGTGCCTGGAGTAGGACGTGGAGTCTTAACAATCAGCCCCAGCATTTT	CAWSRTWSLNNQPQHF	-	-	TRBV30	TRBJ1-5
TGCAGCGCTGACCGGTTTAGCGGGATTTACAATGAGCAGTTCTTC	CSADRFSGIYNEQFF	TRBD2	-	TRBV29-1	TRBJ2-1
TGTGCCAGTAGTATTTGGCCGTCCATGAACACTGAAGCTTTCTTT	CASSIWPSMNTEAFF	-	-	TRBV19	TRBJ1-1
TGTGCCAGTACCCAGACAGGGGCGAGCAATCAGCCCCAGCATTTT	CASTQTGASNQPQHF	TRBD1	few	TRBV19	TRBJ1-5
TGTGCCAGCAGCAAGAGGACAGGGGGATTTGAAGCTTTCTTT	CASSKRTGGFEAFF	TRBD1	once	TRBV14	TRBJ1-1
TGTGCCAGCACCCGACAGGGGCATCAGCCCCAGCATTTT	CASTRQGHQPQHF	TRBD1	-	TRBV28	TRBJ1-5
TGTGCCACCACCCCAAGCTCCTATAATTCACCCCTCCACTTT	CATTPSSYNSPLHF	-	-	TRBV10-3	TRBJ1-6
TGTGCCAGCAGTCAAGAGACCCAGTACTTC	CASSQETQYF	-	-	TRBV28	TRBJ2-5
TGTGCCAGCAGTGGTCAGAACACCGGGGAGCTGTTTTTT	CASSGQNTGELFF	-	once	TRBV25-1	TRBJ2-2
TGTGCCAGCAGTGTACAGATACACTATGGCTACACCTTC	CASSVQIHYGYTF	-	-	TRBV2	TRBJ1-2
TGTGCCAGCAGCTTAATCGGGACAGATACGCAGTATTTT	CASSLIGTDTQYF	-	-	TRBV7-3	TRBJ2-3
TGTGCCATCAGTGGCGTGTATGGCGGAAGGGGCTACGAGCAGTACTTC	CAISGVYGGRGYEQYF	-	-	TRBV10-3	TRBJ2-7
TGTGCCAGCAGCCAGGGACTCCTGTCGAACACCGGGGAGCTGTTTTTT	CASSQGLLSNTGELFF	-	-	TRBV5-4	TRBJ2-2
TGTGCCAGCAGTTCTGCTGGAGGGGGCGGCGGTTCACCCCTCCACTTT	CASSSAGGGGGSPLHF	TRBD1	-	TRBV6-5	TRBJ1-6
TGCGCCAGCAGCTCGGGACTAGCGGTTTCCTACGAGCAGTACTTC	CASSSGLAVSYEQYF	TRBD2	-	TRBV5-1	TRBJ2-7
TGTGCCAGCAGCTTGGCGGGGGTCGGCGGGGAGCTGTTTTTT	CASSLAGVGGELFF	-	-	TRBV5-6	TRBJ2-2
TGTGCCAGCACCTCACCAGAAACCTATGGCTACACCTTC	CASTSPETYGYTF	-	-	TRBV28	TRBJ1-2
TGTGCCAGCAGTTTTTTGGGACAGGGTAATTATGAGCAGTTCTTC	CASSFLGQGNYEQFF	TRBD1	-	TRBV28	TRBJ2-1
TGTGCCAGCAGCCCTATGGGGGTCAGGGATGAGCAGTTCTTC	CASSPMGVRDEQFF	-	-	TRBV11-1	TRBJ2-1
TGTGCCAGCAGTGGGGGGGCAGATACGCAGTATTTT	CASSGGADTQYF	TRBD2	-	TRBV12-3/TRBV12-4	TRBJ2-3
TGTGCCAGCAGGCCCGACAGGGGAATACCGAACGGCTACACCTTC	CASRPDRGIPNGYTF	TRBD1	-	TRBV6-5	TRBJ1-2
TGTGCCAGCAGTGCTCGCCGGGGGTATACGCAGTATTTT	CASSARRGYTQYF	-	-	TRBV6-2/TRBV6-3	TRBJ2-3
TGTGCCATCAGTGAACTAGCGGGAGGCAAAGAGACCCAGTACTTC	CAISELAGGKETQYF	TRBD2	-	TRBV10-3	TRBJ2-5
TGTGCCAGCAGTAACCCCGGGACAGGGGTCTATGGCTACACCTTC	CASSNPGTGVYGYTF	TRBD1	-	TRBV27	TRBJ1-2
TGCAGCGTTCAACGCAACAGGGAAGACTATGGCTACACCTTC	CSVQRNREDYGYTF	-	once	TRBV29-1	TRBJ1-2
TGTGCCAGCAGCTCCTACTTCGGCCACTACGAGCAGTACTTC	CASSSYFGHYEQYF	-	-	TRBV7-2	TRBJ2-7
TGTGCCAGCAGCCAAGCTCTGGTATTGAGCAGGGTGGCTTTCTTT	CASSQALVLSRVAFF	-	-	TRBV3-1/TRBV3-2	TRBJ1-1
TGCGCCAGCAGCCTGCCAGGGGAGACTGAAGCTTTCTTT	CASSLPGETEAFF	-	-	TRBV4-1	TRBJ1-1
TGTGCCAGCAGCCAACAGGGTACCTACGAGCAGTACTTC	CASSQQGTYEQYF	-	-	TRBV3-1/TRBV3-2	TRBJ2-7
TGTGCTGTAACCAGGGGTGGGGTTAGCAATCAGCCCCAGCATTTT	CAVTRGGVSNQPQHF	-	-	TRBV12-5	TRBJ1-5
TGTGCCAGCAGTTTCCCTCTAGCGGGGGGGCGCGGGGAGCTGTTTTTT	CASSFPLAGGRGELFF	TRBD2	-	TRBV28	TRBJ2-2
TGTGCCTGGAGTACCTCCGGGACAGGGGGACATCAGCCCCAGCATTTT	CAWSTSGTGGHQPQHF	TRBD1	-	TRBV30	TRBJ1-5
TGTGCCAGCAGTCCCTCGGGTCAGGGAGGTAAGGCCCTCCACTTT	CASSPSGQGGKALHF	-	-	TRBV28	TRBJ1-6
TGTGCCAGTAGTATTACAGGGGGGGTTTACAATGAGCAGTTCTTC	CASSITGGVYNEQFF	-	-	TRBV19	TRBJ2-1
TGTGCCAGCAGTTACTCAGACCCTAGACAGGGAGGTGGCTACACCTTC	CASSYSDPRQGGGYTF	TRBD1	-	TRBV6-6	TRBJ1-2
TGTGCCAGCAGCTGGGACAGGGGGTCGGGTTCACCCCTCCACTTT	CASSWDRGSGSPLHF	TRBD1	-	TRBV5-4	TRBJ1-6
TGCAGTGCTAGTACCGGACGGGAAGATACGCAGTATTTT	CSASTGREDTQYF	-	-	TRBV20-1	TRBJ2-3
TGTGCCATCGGCAGCCCAGGGCAGGGCGGAGAAAAACTGTTTTTT	CAIGSPGQGGEKLFF	-	-	TRBV10-3	TRBJ1-4
TGTGCCAGCAGCGTAGAGGTTGGGGGCCCGGCCCTCCACTTT	CASSVEVGGPALHF	-	-	TRBV9	TRBJ1-6
TGTGCCAGCAGCTATGACAGGCGTTATGGCTACACCTTC	CASSYDRRYGYTF	-	once	TRBV5-4	TRBJ1-2
TGTGCCAGCAGTTATGACCGGATGAACACTGAAGCTTTCTTT	CASSYDRMNTEAFF	-	-	TRBV6-5	TRBJ1-1
TGTGCCAGCTCACCTCTGGGACTTTTCACAGATACGCAGTATTTT	CASSPLGLFTDTQYF	-	-	TRBV18	TRBJ2-3
TGCGCCAGCAGCCAAGATTGGCGGGGGAACTACAATGAGCAGTTCTTC	CASSQDWRGNYNEQFF	TRBD2	-	TRBV4-3	TRBJ2-1
TGTGCCAGCAGTTTATATCAGGTTGGGACCGGATACGAGCAGTACTTC	CASSLYQVGTGYEQYF	-	-	TRBV28	TRBJ2-7
TGTGCCAGCAGCAATGGGTCGGGACAGGAGATTACCGGGGAGCTGTTTTTT	CASSNGSGQEITGELFF	-	once	TRBV21-1	TRBJ2-2
TGCGCCAGCAGCTTGGAAGTGGTCTCCGGTGGCTACACCTTC	CASSLEVVSGGYTF	-	-	TRBV5-1	TRBJ1-2
TGTGCCAGTAACCCCCGACAGGGGGATCAGCCCCAGCATTTT	CASNPRQGDQPQHF	TRBD1	-	TRBV19	TRBJ1-5
TGTGCCAGCAGCTTACAGGGGATGGGGGACTCACCCCTCCACTTT	CASSLQGMGDSPLHF	TRBD1	-	TRBV5-5	TRBJ1-6
TGTGCCATCAGGACGACCGACAGGACAGAAGCTTTCTTT	CAIRTTDRTEAFF	-	-	TRBV10-3	TRBJ1-1